The rows below give T cell receptor beta chains drawn from one sample of a study of cytomegalovirus exposure and HLA in healthy donors. The assay was immunoSEQ multiplex PCR, and TCRdb's table has in-frame clones only and misses some. The sample has 100,000 to 150,000 clones, and its top ten clones hold more than 0.9%. Sequencing used PBMCs. These receptors all come from a man between 18 and 35 years old in good health and CMV-seronegative. CDR3s include the opening cysteine and the closing phenylalanine or tryptophan. D genes are given only for firm matches.

D gene	V gene	J gene	CDR3 protein	CDR3 DNA
TRBD2	TRBV7-7	TRBJ2-1	CASSQTSGEGNEQFF	TGTGCCAGCAGCCAAACTAGCGGAGAGGGCAATGAGCAGTTCTTC
-	TRBV6-1	TRBJ2-1	CASSETLARGWSEQFF	TGTGCCAGCAGTGAAACCCTCGCTAGGGGATGGAGTGAGCAGTTCTTC
TRBD1	TRBV4-2	TRBJ1-5	CASSQELRTGYVSNQPQHF	TGTGCCAGCAGCCAAGAACTGAGGACAGGGTACGTTAGCAATCAGCCCCAGCATTTT
-	TRBV28	TRBJ1-2	CASNPVGTGRLYGYTF	TGTGCCAGCAATCCTGTAGGAACAGGACGACTTTATGGCTACACCTTC
TRBD2	TRBV19	TRBJ2-3	CASNRALWEGGLTDTQYF	TGTGCCAGTAATCGCGCCCTTTGGGAGGGAGGGCTCACAGATACGCAGTATTTT
TRBD2	TRBV29-1	TRBJ2-1	CSVVAGGNSYNEQFF	TGCAGCGTGGTAGCGGGGGGGAACTCCTACAATGAGCAGTTCTTC
-	TRBV6-5	TRBJ1-1	CASSLLPMNTEAFF	TGTGCCAGCAGTTTACTTCCCATGAACACTGAAGCTTTCTTT
TRBD1	TRBV5-6	TRBJ1-1	CASSLGQGARAFF	TGTGCCAGCAGCCTTGGACAGGGGGCGAGGGCTTTCTTT
-	TRBV30	TRBJ1-2	CAWSREYGYTF	TGTGCCTGGAGTCGGGAGTATGGCTACACCTTC
-	TRBV18	TRBJ2-3	CASSLEREDTQYF	TGTGCCAGCTCTCTTGAGAGGGAAGATACGCAGTATTTT
TRBD1	TRBV11-3	TRBJ2-7	CASSHTRDSYEQYF	TGTGCCAGCAGTCATACCCGGGACAGCTACGAGCAGTACTTC
-	TRBV15	TRBJ2-7	CATSRGDFITYEQYF	TGTGCCACCAGCAGAGGGGACTTCATAACCTACGAGCAGTACTTC
TRBD1	TRBV4-1	TRBJ1-5	CASSQGTEGQRDNQPQHF	TGCGCCAGCAGCCAAGGGACAGAGGGACAGAGAGACAATCAGCCCCAGCATTTT
-	TRBV5-1	TRBJ2-7	CASSLLQGSDEQYF	TGCGCCAGCAGCTTACTACAAGGGAGCGACGAGCAGTACTTC
-	TRBV30	TRBJ2-5	CAWRGPRGGGTQYF	TGTGCCTGGAGAGGGCCCCGGGGAGGGGGGACCCAGTACTTC
TRBD1	TRBV6-5	TRBJ1-2	CASSYSIQGANYGYTF	TGTGCCAGCAGTTACTCTATACAGGGGGCCAACTATGGCTACACCTTC
-	TRBV7-9	TRBJ1-1	CASSPGGPQNTEAFF	TGTGCCAGCAGCCCCGGGGGACCCCAGAACACTGAAGCTTTCTTT
TRBD2	TRBV19	TRBJ2-7	CASSIFPRLAGPSYEQYF	TGTGCCAGTAGTATTTTCCCGAGACTAGCGGGTCCCTCCTACGAGCAGTACTTC
TRBD2	TRBV28	TRBJ2-7	CASSHIAGGRIEQYF	TGTGCCAGCAGTCACATAGCGGGAGGGCGCATCGAGCAGTACTTC
TRBD2	TRBV5-4	TRBJ2-7	CASAGGTSGVEQYF	TGTGCCAGCGCAGGCGGGACTAGCGGGGTCGAGCAGTACTTC
TRBD1	TRBV10-1	TRBJ2-2	CASSDRAPHTGELFF	TGCGCCAGCAGCGACAGGGCCCCTCACACCGGGGAGCTGTTTTTT
-	TRBV9	TRBJ1-2	CASSLTESVGYTF	TGTGCCAGCAGCTTGACGGAGTCGGTTGGCTACACCTTC
-	TRBV19	TRBJ1-1	CASSIERSYTEAFF	TGTGCCAGTAGTATAGAGCGGAGCTACACTGAAGCTTTCTTT
TRBD1	TRBV27	TRBJ1-2	CASSLGTGEYGYTF	TGTGCCAGCAGTTTGGGGACAGGGGAATATGGCTACACCTTC
TRBD2	TRBV27	TRBJ2-7	CASSKTSGRAYEQYF	TGTGCCAGCAGCAAGACTAGCGGGAGGGCCTACGAGCAGTACTTC
TRBD2	TRBV9	TRBJ2-3	CASSEGGSTDTQYF	TGTGCCAGCAGTGAGGGAGGGAGCACAGATACGCAGTATTTT
-	TRBV9	TRBJ1-3	CASSVGAGEGNTIYF	TGTGCCAGCAGCGTAGGGGCAGGGGAGGGAAACACCATATATTTT
TRBD1	TRBV9	TRBJ1-3	CASSSGGHSGNTIYF	TGTGCCAGCAGCTCAGGGGGCCACTCTGGAAACACCATATATTTT
-	TRBV5-1	TRBJ2-4	CASSLEARSKNIQYF	TGCGCCAGCAGCTTGGAGGCTAGATCCAAAAACATTCAGTACTTC
TRBD1	TRBV9	TRBJ2-3	CASSPWTGGDTQYF	TGTGCCAGCAGCCCATGGACAGGGGGAGATACGCAGTATTTT
-	TRBV19	TRBJ1-4	CASSILSGGKLFF	TGTGCCAGTAGTATATTATCCGGCGGAAAACTGTTTTTT
TRBD1	TRBV10-1	TRBJ2-7	CASSLGQGGPYEQYF	TGCGCCAGCAGTCTCGGACAGGGAGGCCCCTACGAGCAGTACTTC
TRBD2	TRBV6-5	TRBJ2-7	CASSYGAGDGPEQYF	TGTGCCAGCAGTTACGGTGCGGGAGATGGCCCCGAGCAGTACTTC
TRBD2	TRBV4-2	TRBJ2-5	CASSPAGGGRGGETQYF	TGTGCCAGCAGCCCCGCGGGTGGCGGGAGGGGAGGAGAGACCCAGTACTTC